One and the same sample provided the 29 T cell receptor beta chains below, sequenced in a study of blood T cell repertoires in COVID-19 (dated by TCRdb to 2019 to 2021). To prepare the library, the immunoSEQ multiplex PCR assay was applied. This is the immuneACCESS table as TCRdb keeps it, with only in-frame sequences that have V and J called. A part of the clones is gone; compared with another copy, unresolved V genes explain less than half, and the rest is unexplained. This sample holds approximately 300,000 clones; about 83% were observed only once. The ten largest clones add up to roughly 1.3% of the sample. Sequencing used peripheral blood. The receptors come from a woman aged 45-65 years with acute or convalescent COVID-19.

This clone was observed once. V and J are TRBV18 and TRBJ2-5, with unresolved D. CDR1 and CDR2 from the germline V gene are KGHSH and LQKENI. This CDR3 has 15 amino acids. The V gene lost 2 bases and the J gene lost 1 base, with 11 bases spanning the gap. CDR3 sequence: CASSPGRLPQETQYF. The DNA for the CDR3 is TGTGCCAGCTCACCAGGCAGGCTTCCCCAAGAGACCCAGTACTTC.

The chain joins TRBV12-5 to TRBJ2-7, with 8 bases matching TRBD2. Trimming took 9 bases from V and 4 from J; bases not matched to a gene: 14. This CDR3 comprises 15 residues. Germline CDR1 LGHNT, CDR2 FRNRAP. The CDR3 DNA sequence: TGTGCTAGGCCCTCACCAGCGGGAGCGGGGTACGAGCAGTACTTC. Translating gives CARPSPAGAGYEQYF.

The chain couples TRBV6-2 or TRBV6-3 to TRBJ1-1, with D hard to call. CDR3 length: 15 residues. Trimming left V 5 bases short and J 1 base short, with 14 bases between. Germline CDR1 and CDR2: MNHEY and SVGEGT. DNA for the CDR3: TGTGCCAGCAGTCCCCATGAGATTGGGAACACTGAAGCTTTCTTT. Translation gives CASSPHEIGNTEAFF.

The chain carries TRBV3-1 (or the pseudogene TRBV3-2) and TRBJ2-7; tentatively, D is TRBD1 (6 bases). CDR3 length equals 13 residues. Trimming cost V 6 bases and J 3 bases, with 12 bases left between them. Germline-derived CDR1 and CDR2 are LGHDT and YNNKEL (reference sequence). The CDR3 region is CASRGASHYEQYF. The CDR3 coding sequence is TGTGCCAGCAGGGGGGCCAGCCACTACGAGCAGTACTTC.

The chain carries TRBV2 and TRBJ2-3, with D possibly matching TRBD1 (6 bases). The CDR3 has 14 amino acids. Trimming pared 3 bases from V and 2 bases from J, leaving 9 bases between. Germline CDR1 reads SNHLY; CDR2 reads FYNNEI. DNA of the CDR3: TGTGCCAGCAGTGACTTGGGGGCCACAGATACGCAGTATTTT. This translates into CASSDLGATDTQYF.

The J gene is TRBJ2-1, the V gene TRBV7-2; weak D call: TRBD2 (6 bases). Germline assignment: CDR1 SGHTA and CDR2 FQGNSA. CDR3 length: 16 amino acids. V shed 3 bases and J shed 4 bases, with 16 bases lying between them. The CDR3, as DNA: TGTGCCAGCAGCTTCAGCTCCGACGGGGGTTACAATGAGCAGTTCTTC. This encodes CASSFSSDGGYNEQFF.

The chain combines TRBV11-3 with TRBJ1-2; TRBD1 agrees at 12 bases. Germline values: CDR1 SGHNT, CDR2 YENEEA. With 11 bases clipped from V and 6 bases from J, the junction kept 7 bases outside the gene matches. CDR3 length equals 13 residues. The CDR3 DNA sequence: TGTGCCGGTCGGGACAGGGGGCAAGATGGCTACACCTTC. It yields the protein CAGRDRGQDGYTF.

The rearrangement links TRBV5-4 to TRBJ1-1, with D tentatively TRBD1 (6 bases). V dropped 0 bases and J dropped 2 bases, with 8 bases sitting between them. Per the germline V gene, CDR1 is SGHNT and CDR2 is YYREEE (reference sequence). The CDR3 spans 14 residues. This CDR3 is CASSLGRGNTEAFF. In DNA, the CDR3 is TGTGCCAGCAGCTTGGGCAGGGGTAACACTGAAGCTTTCTTT.

The chain combines TRBV24-1 with TRBJ2-3, with D maybe TRBD2 (6 bases). V was clipped by 0 bases and J by 0 bases, with 24 bases between them. The CDR3 runs to 21 residues. Germline lookup yields CDR1 KGHDR and CDR2 SFDVKD. CDR3 coding DNA: TGTGCCACCAGTGATTTGCGGCTCCCGCCGGTAGCGGAGACTAGCACAGATACGCAGTATTTT. Protein sequence: CATSDLRLPPVAETSTDTQYF.

This clone was recorded once. The chain links TRBV9 to TRBJ1-1; 7 positions match TRBD1. J gave up 0 bases and V 4 bases, and 9 bases lay outside the gene matches. The CDR3 extends over 16 amino acids. CDR1 is SGDLS and CDR2 is YYNGEE in the germline V gene. CDR3 loop: CASSPKTGFMNTEAFF. In DNA form, the CDR3 reads TGTGCCAGCAGCCCGAAGACAGGGTTCATGAACACTGAAGCTTTCTTT.

The CDR3 reads CASSFSGGGYTF. In nucleotides, the CDR3 is TGTGCCAGCAGTTTTTCCGGAGGCGGCTACACCTTC. The V gene is TRBV6-5, the J gene TRBJ1-2; D ambiguous. Germline values: CDR1 MNHEY, CDR2 SVGAGI. V shed 4 bases and J shed 8 bases, with 11 bases lying between them. This CDR3 contains 12 residues.

The chain is built from TRBV27 and TRBJ2-3, with 9 bases matching TRBD2. V shed 2 bases, J shed 2 bases, and the junction held 11 bases outside the gene matches. The germline V gene encodes CDR1 MNHEY and CDR2 SMNVEV (reference sequence). The CDR3 length is 18 residues. The chain's CDR3 is CASSLKPSTSGYTDTQYF. Written as DNA, the CDR3 is TGTGCCAGCAGTTTAAAACCCTCGACTAGCGGTTACACAGATACGCAGTATTTT.

J is TRBJ1-4 and V is TRBV5-4; perhaps TRBD1 as D (5 bases). Germline V gene lookup returns CDR1 SGHNT and CDR2 YYREEE (reference sequence). The CDR3 is 15 amino acids. V was trimmed by 3 bases and J by 3 bases, leaving 12 bases between them. Here the CDR3 reads CASSSSGRPNEKLFF. CDR3 nucleotide sequence: TGTGCCAGCAGCTCCTCAGGGAGGCCTAATGAAAAACTGTTTTTT. Together with reference TRBV5-4 and TRBJ1-4, the CDR3 gives the full variable domain: ETGVTQSPTHLIKTRGQQVTLRCSSQSGHNTVSWYQQALGQGPQFIFQYYREEENGRGNFPPRFSGLQFPNYSSELNVNALELDDSALYLCASSSSGRPNEKLFFGSGTQLSVL.

As for this clone: The junction shows a germline mismatch at one end, possibly a read error. DNA of the CDR3: TGTGCCAGCAGCTTAGCAGCTCCAGGCCTCGTTGAAGAGAAATTT. As protein: CASSLAAPGLVEEKF. The J gene is TRBJ1-1, the V gene TRBV7-2; D not resolved. The CDR3 covers 15 residues. CDR1 is SGHTA, CDR2 FQGNSA, per germline. Full variable domain (outside the CDR3, taken from reference TRBV7-2 and TRBJ1-1): GAGVSQSPSNKVTEKGKDVELRCDPISGHTALYWYRQSLGQGLEFLIYFQGNSAPDKSGLPSDRFSAERTGGSVSTLTIQRTQQEDSAVYLCASSLAAPGLVEEKFGQGTRLTVV.

CDR3 in amino acids: CASSQAGGRGNTIYF. The DNA of the CDR3 is TGCGCCAGCAGCCAAGCCGGGGGGCGAGGAAACACCATATATTTT. This chain connects TRBV4-1 to TRBJ1-3; possibly TRBD1 for D (6 bases). Trimming removed 1 base from V and 4 bases from J, with 11 bases in between. Germline V gene data show CDR1 as MGHRA and CDR2 as YSYEKL. The CDR3 length is 15 residues.

Notes on this clone: At the DNA level, this CDR3 is encoded by other sequences in the same sample as well. The chain employs TRBV5-1 and TRBJ2-5; 11 bases align to TRBD2. V was clipped by 0 bases and J by 2 bases; unmatched bases: 0. From germline, CDR1 is SGHRS and CDR2 YFSETQ. The CDR3 has 15 amino acids. The CDR3 loop reads CASSLGLAGQETQYF. For the CDR3, the DNA is TGCGCCAGCAGCTTGGGACTAGCGGGGCAAGAGACCCAGTACTTC.

The chain recombines TRBV11-2 with TRBJ1-3; a weak D match, TRBD1 (6 bases). From germline, CDR1 is SGHAT and CDR2 FQNNGV. V was cut by 3 bases and J by 0 bases, with 9 bases left in between. The CDR3 loop spans 15 amino acids. The chain's CDR3 is CASSLDRNSGNTIYF. CDR3 DNA sequence: TGTGCCAGCAGCTTGGACAGAAACTCTGGAAACACCATATATTTT. The full variable domain, its missing parts supplied by reference TRBV11-2 and TRBJ1-3, is EAGVAQSPRYKIIEKRQSVAFWCNPISGHATLYWYQQILGQGPKLLIQFQNNGVVDDSQLPKDRFSAERLKGVDSTLKIQPAKLEDSAVYLCASSLDRNSGNTIYFGEGSWLTVV.

The chain has TRBV7-8 and TRBJ2-2, with TRBD2 matching 12 bases. Germline CDR1 and CDR2: SGHVS and FQNEAQ. The length of the CDR3 is 16 residues. V dropped 1 base and J dropped 6; count of bases not matched to a gene: 3. The CDR3 loop is CASSLEPSGRAGELFF. The CDR3 DNA is TGTGCCAGCAGCTTAGAACCTAGCGGGAGGGCCGGGGAGCTGTTTTTT.

V usage is TRBV3-1 (or the pseudogene TRBV3-2) and J usage is TRBJ2-4; D is perhaps TRBD2 (7 bases). Deletions cut 3 bases from V and 7 bases from J, with 13 bases between. Germline lookup yields CDR1 LGHDT and CDR2 YNNKEL (reference sequence). The CDR3 extends over 14 amino acids. The CDR3: CASSHEGGWNIQYF. In nucleotides, the CDR3 is TGTGCCAGCAGCCATGAGGGGGGGTGGAACATTCAGTACTTC.

V gene TRBV6-1 combines with J gene TRBJ2-5; 9 bases agree with TRBD1. Germline values: CDR1 MNHNS, CDR2 SASEGT. CDR3 length: 15 amino acids. V shed 2 bases, J shed 4 bases, and the junction held 5 bases outside the gene matches. The CDR3 DNA is TGTGCCAGCAGTGAACCACAGGGGGCGACAGAGACCCAGTACTTC. Its translation: CASSEPQGATETQYF.

This chain connects TRBV7-2 to TRBJ1-1; D is ambiguous. Germline lookup yields CDR1 SGHTA and CDR2 FQGNSA. V was cut by 5 bases and J by 5 bases, with 12 bases left in between. This CDR3 is built from 13 residues. The CDR3 reads CASSPPGMTEAFF. DNA of the CDR3: TGTGCCAGCAGCCCCCCCGGGATGACTGAAGCTTTCTTT. Full variable domain (remainder filled in from reference TRBV7-2 and TRBJ1-1): GAGVSQSPSNKVTEKGKDVELRCDPISGHTALYWYRQSLGQGLEFLIYFQGNSAPDKSGLPSDRFSAERTGGSVSTLTIQRTQQEDSAVYLCASSPPGMTEAFFGQGTRLTVV.

The chain recombines TRBV7-2 with TRBJ2-3, with 16 bases matching TRBD2. After removal of 0 bases from V and 5 bases from J, the junction contained 2 bases not matched to a gene. Germline CDR1 SGHTA, CDR2 FQGNSA. CDR3 size: 17 residues. DNA of the CDR3: TGTGCCAGCAGCTTAGCGGGGACTAGCGGGAGGGTAGATACGCAGTATTTT. It encodes CASSLAGTSGRVDTQYF.

V usage is TRBV5-4 and J usage is TRBJ1-2; D not certain. The CDR3 totals 14 residues. Germline V gene data show CDR1 as SGHNT and CDR2 as YYREEE (reference sequence). V lost 4 bases, J lost 4 bases, and 14 bases lay in between. CDR3 DNA sequence: TGTGCCAGCAGCGGCCCGTTTGAAGTCTATGGCTACACCTTC. It is translated as CASSGPFEVYGYTF. Full variable domain (missing parts from reference TRBV5-4 and TRBJ1-2): ETGVTQSPTHLIKTRGQQVTLRCSSQSGHNTVSWYQQALGQGPQFIFQYYREEENGRGNFPPRFSGLQFPNYSSELNVNALELDDSALYLCASSGPFEVYGYTFGSGTRLTVV.

This chain links TRBV6-5 with TRBJ1-4; the D gene is possibly TRBD1 (5 bases). Germline CDR1 reads MNHEY; CDR2 reads SVGAGI. Trimming shortened V by 0 bases and J by 7 bases, and 12 bases separated the two germline ends. The CDR3 totals 15 residues. In DNA, the CDR3 is TGTGCCAGCAGTTACTCGGGGACTTCGGGTGAAAAACTGTTTTTT. Its translation: CASSYSGTSGEKLFF.

This chain links TRBV4-3 with TRBJ1-3; D is unresolved. Looked up from germline, CDR1 is LGHNA and CDR2 is YSLEER. The CDR3 extends over 16 amino acids. Trimming cost V 1 base and J 1 base, with 11 bases left between them. The CDR3 reads CASSQGSPGSGNTIYF. The DNA of the CDR3 is TGCGCCAGCAGCCAAGGTTCCCCCGGGTCTGGAAACACCATATATTTT.

V and J are TRBV19 and TRBJ1-2, with no clear D. The length of the CDR3 is 12 residues. The V end was cut by 6 bases, the J end by 6 bases, with 11 bases between. CDR1 is LNHDA, CDR2 SQIVND, per germline (reference sequence). Here the CDR3 DNA reads TGTGCCAGTAGCCTCGCCGGGGATGGCTACACCTTC. This codes for CASSLAGDGYTF.

The chain joins TRBV15 to TRBJ2-2; 9 bases line up with TRBD1. Unmatched junction bases numbered 5, after V lost 1 base and J lost 5 bases. Germline values: CDR1 LNHNV, CDR2 YYDKDF (reference sequence). The CDR3 extends over 16 amino acids. The CDR3 is CATSRAGQGGTGELFF. CDR3 bases: TGTGCCACCAGCAGAGCGGGACAGGGAGGGACCGGGGAGCTGTTTTTT.

This sequence joins TRBV6-5 and TRBJ2-7, with D maybe TRBD2 (6 bases). V lost 6 bases and J lost 1, with 16 bases in between. This CDR3 has 15 residues. Germline V gene sequence: CDR1 MNHEY, CDR2 SVGAGI. The CDR3 region is CASREGVAVSYEQYF. CDR3 in DNA: TGTGCCAGCAGGGAGGGTGTAGCGGTATCCTACGAGCAGTACTTC.

Here the CDR3 reads CASSSELEQYF. In DNA form, the CDR3 reads TGTGCCAGCAGCTCCGAACTCGAGCAGTACTTC. The rearrangement uses TRBV11-2 and TRBJ2-7; no clear D gene. The V end was cut by 4 bases, the J end by 6 bases, with 7 bases between. Germline V lookup: CDR1 SGHAT, CDR2 FQNNGV. The CDR3 consists of 11 residues.